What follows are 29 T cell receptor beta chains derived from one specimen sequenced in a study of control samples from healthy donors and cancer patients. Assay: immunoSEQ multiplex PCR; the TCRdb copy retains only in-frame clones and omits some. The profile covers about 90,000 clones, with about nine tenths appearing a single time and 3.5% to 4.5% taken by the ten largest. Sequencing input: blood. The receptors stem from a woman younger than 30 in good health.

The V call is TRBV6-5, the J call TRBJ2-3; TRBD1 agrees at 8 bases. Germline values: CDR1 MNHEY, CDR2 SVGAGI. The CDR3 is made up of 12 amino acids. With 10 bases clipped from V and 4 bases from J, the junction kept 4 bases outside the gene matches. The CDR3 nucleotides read TGTGCCACCTGGGACAGGTCAGATACGCAGTATTTT. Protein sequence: CATWDRSDTQYF.

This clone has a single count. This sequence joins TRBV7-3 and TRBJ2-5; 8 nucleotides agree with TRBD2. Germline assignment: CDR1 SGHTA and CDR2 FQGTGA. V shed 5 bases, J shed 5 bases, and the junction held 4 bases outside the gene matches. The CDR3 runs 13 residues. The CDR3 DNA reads TGTGCCAGCAGCCTAGGCGGGGGGGAGACCCAGTACTTC. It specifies CASSLGGGETQYF.

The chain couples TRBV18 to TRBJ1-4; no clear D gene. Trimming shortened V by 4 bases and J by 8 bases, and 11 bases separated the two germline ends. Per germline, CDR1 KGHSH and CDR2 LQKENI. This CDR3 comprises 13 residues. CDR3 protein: CASSQTGREKLFF. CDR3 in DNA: TGTGCCAGCTCACAGACCGGACGGGAAAAACTGTTTTTT.

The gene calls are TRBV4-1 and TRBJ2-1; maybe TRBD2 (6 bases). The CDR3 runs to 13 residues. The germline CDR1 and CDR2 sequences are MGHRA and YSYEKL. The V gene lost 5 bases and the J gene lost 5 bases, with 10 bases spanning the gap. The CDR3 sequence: CASSYRGNNEQFF. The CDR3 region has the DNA TGCGCCAGCAGCTATCGGGGGAACAATGAGCAGTTCTTC.

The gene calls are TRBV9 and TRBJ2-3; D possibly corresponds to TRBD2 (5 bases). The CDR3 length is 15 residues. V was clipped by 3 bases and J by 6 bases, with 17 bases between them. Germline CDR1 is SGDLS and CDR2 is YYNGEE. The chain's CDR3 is CASSADVSAWDTQYF. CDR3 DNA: TGTGCCAGCAGCGCCGATGTTAGCGCTTGGGATACGCAGTATTTT.

CDR3 in DNA: TGTGCCAGCAGCCAAGTTTGGGAACCGGACTACACTGAAGCTTTCTTT. It specifies CASSQVWEPDYTEAFF. The chain links TRBV4-2 to TRBJ1-1; D is unresolved. Trimming left V 1 base short and J 3 bases short, with 15 bases between. CDR1 and CDR2 from the germline V gene are LGHNA and YNFKEQ. The CDR3 contains 16 residues.

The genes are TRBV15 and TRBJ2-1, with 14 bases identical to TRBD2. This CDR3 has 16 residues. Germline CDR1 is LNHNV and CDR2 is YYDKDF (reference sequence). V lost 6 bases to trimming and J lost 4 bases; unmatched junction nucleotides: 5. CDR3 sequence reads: CATRDGLAGGYNEQFF. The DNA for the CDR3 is TGTGCCACCAGGGACGGACTAGCGGGGGGTTACAATGAGCAGTTCTTC.

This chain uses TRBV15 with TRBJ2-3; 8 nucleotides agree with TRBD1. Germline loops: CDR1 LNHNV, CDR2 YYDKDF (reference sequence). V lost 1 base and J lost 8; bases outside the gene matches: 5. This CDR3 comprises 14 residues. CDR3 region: CATSRGQGMGTQYF. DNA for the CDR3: TGTGCCACCAGCAGAGGACAGGGGATGGGTACGCAGTATTTT. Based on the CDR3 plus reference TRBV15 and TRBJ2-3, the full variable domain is DAMVIQNPRYQVTQFGKPVTLSCSQTLNHNVMYWYQQKSSQAPKLLFHYYDKDFNNEADTPDNFQSRRPNTSFCFLDIRSPGLGDTAMYLCATSRGQGMGTQYFGPGTRLTVL.

The CDR3 DNA is TGTGCCAGCAGTGGGACTAGCGGGGTACCTAGCTCCTACAATGAGCAGTTCTTC. This gives the protein CASSGTSGVPSSYNEQFF. The genes are TRBV6-1 and TRBJ2-1; 12 bases line up with TRBD2. This CDR3 region has 18 residues. V dropped 4 bases and J dropped 0; count of bases not matched to a gene: 7. The germline gives CDR1 MNHNS, CDR2 SASEGT.

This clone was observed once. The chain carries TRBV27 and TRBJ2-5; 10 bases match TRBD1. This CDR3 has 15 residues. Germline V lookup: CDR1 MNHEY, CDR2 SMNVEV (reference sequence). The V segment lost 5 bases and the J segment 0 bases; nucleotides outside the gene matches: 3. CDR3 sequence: CASSPGTGDQETQYF. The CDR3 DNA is TGTGCCAGCAGTCCCGGGACAGGGGACCAAGAGACCCAGTACTTC.

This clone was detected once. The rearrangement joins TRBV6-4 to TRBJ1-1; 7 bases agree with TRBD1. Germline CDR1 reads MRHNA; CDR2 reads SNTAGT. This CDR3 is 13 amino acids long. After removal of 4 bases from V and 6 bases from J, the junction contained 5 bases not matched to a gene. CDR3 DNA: TGTGCCAGCAGTGTAGACAGGGCGGCTGAAGCTTTCTTT. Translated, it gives CASSVDRAAEAFF.

This CDR3 reads CASSDRQGYSPLHF. In DNA, the CDR3 is TGTGCCAGCAGTGACCGCCAGGGATATTCACCCCTCCACTTT. The chain has TRBV2 and TRBJ1-6; D possibly corresponds to TRBD1 (5 bases). The CDR3 is 14 amino acids. Trimming left V 3 bases short and J 8 bases short, with 11 bases between. Germline V gives CDR1 SNHLY, CDR2 FYNNEI. The whole variable domain, remainder taken from reference TRBV2 and TRBJ1-6, is EPEVTQTPSHQVTQMGQEVILRCVPISNHLYFYWYRQILGQKVEFLVSFYNNEISEKSEIFDDQFSVERPDGSNFTLKIRSTKLEDSAMYFCASSDRQGYSPLHFGNGTRLTVT.

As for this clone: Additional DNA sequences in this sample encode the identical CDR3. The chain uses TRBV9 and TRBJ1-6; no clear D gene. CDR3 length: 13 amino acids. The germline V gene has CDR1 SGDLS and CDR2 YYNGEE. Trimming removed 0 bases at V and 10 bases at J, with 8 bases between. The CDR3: CASSVELSSPLHF. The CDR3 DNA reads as TGTGCCAGCAGCGTAGAGTTGAGCTCACCCCTCCACTTT.

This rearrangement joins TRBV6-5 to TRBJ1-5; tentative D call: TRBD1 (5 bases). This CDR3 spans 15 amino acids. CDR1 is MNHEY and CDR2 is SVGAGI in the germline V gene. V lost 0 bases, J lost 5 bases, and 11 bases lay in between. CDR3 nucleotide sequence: TGTGCCAGCAGTTACTCGGCGGGGCAGGATCAGCCCCAGCATTTT. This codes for CASSYSAGQDQPQHF.

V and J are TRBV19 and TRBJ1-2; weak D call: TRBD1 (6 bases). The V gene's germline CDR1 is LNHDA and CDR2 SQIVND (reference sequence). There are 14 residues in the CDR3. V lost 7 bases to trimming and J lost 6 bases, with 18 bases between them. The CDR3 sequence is CASTPAWGLHGYTF. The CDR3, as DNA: TGTGCCAGTACCCCCGCCTGGGGGCTCCATGGCTACACCTTC.

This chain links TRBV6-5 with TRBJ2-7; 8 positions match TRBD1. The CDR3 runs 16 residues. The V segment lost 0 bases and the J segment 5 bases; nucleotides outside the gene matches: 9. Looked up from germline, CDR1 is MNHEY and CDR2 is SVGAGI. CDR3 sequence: CASSYSTGGPGDEQYF. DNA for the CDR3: TGTGCCAGCAGTTACTCCACAGGGGGACCTGGGGACGAGCAGTACTTC.

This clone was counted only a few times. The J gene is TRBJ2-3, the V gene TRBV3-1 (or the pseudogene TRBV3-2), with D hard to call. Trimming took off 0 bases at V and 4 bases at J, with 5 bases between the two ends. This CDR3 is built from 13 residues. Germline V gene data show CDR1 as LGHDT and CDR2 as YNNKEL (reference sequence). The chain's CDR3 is CASSQERSDTQYF. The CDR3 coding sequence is TGTGCCAGCAGCCAAGAACGGTCAGATACGCAGTATTTT.

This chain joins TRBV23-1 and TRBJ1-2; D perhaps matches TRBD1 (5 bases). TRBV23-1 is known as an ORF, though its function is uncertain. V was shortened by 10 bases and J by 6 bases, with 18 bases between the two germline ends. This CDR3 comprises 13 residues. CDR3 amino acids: CATHGKGIDGYTF. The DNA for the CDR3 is TGCGCCACCCATGGTAAGGGGATAGATGGCTACACCTTC.

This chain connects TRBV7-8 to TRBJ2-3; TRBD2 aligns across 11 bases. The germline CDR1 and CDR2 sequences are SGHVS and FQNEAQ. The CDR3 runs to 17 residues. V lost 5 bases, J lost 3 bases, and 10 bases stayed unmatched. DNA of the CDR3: TGTGCCAGCAGCCTGGGACTAGCGGCCGATCTAACAGATACGCAGTATTTT. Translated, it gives CASSLGLAADLTDTQYF. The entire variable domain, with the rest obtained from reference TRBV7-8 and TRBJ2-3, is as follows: GAGVSQSPRYKVAKRGQDVALRCDPISGHVSLFWYQQALGQGPEFLTYFQNEAQLDKSGLPSDRFFAERPEGSVSTLKIQRTQQEDSAVYLCASSLGLAADLTDTQYFGPGTRLTVL.

The CDR3 loop is CASSLGETVPSYAEAFF. The CDR3 region has the DNA TGCGCCAGCAGCTTGGGAGAAACCGTACCGAGCTACGCTGAAGCTTTCTTT. The V call is TRBV5-1, the J call TRBJ1-1; D unresolved. The V end was cut by 0 bases, the J end by 6 bases, with 21 bases between. The CDR3 has 17 amino acids. In germline, CDR1 is SGHRS, CDR2 YFSETQ.

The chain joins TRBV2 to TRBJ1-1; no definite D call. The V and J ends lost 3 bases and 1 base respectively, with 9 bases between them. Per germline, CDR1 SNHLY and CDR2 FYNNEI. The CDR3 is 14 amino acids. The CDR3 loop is CASSEAGANTEAFF. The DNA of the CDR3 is TGTGCCAGCAGTGAGGCAGGAGCGAACACTGAAGCTTTCTTT.

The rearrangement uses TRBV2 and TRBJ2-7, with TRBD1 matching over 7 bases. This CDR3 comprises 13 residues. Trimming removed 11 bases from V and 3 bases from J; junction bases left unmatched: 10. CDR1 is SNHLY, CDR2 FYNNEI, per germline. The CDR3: CASKGDRFYEQYF. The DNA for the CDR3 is TGTGCCTCTAAGGGGGACAGATTCTACGAGCAGTACTTC.

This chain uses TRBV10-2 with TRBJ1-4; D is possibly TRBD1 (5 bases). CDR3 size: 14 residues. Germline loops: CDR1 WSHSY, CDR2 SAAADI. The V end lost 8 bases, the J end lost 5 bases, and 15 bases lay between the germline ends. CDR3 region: CASGAGTRNEKLFF. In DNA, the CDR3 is TGCGCCAGCGGAGCCGGGACCCGAAATGAAAAACTGTTTTTT.

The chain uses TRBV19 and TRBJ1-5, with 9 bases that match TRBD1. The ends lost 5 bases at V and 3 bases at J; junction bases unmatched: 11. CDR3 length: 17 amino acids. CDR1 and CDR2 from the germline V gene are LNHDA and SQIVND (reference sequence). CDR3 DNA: TGTGCCAGTAGTCCCCAACCCGACAGGGGGGACAATCAGCCCCAGCATTTT. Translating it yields CASSPQPDRGDNQPQHF.

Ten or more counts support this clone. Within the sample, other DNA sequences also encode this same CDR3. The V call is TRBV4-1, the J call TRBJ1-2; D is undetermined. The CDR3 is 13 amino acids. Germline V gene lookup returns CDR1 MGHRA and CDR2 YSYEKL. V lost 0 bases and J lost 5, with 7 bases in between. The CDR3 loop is CASSQEASYGYTF. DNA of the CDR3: TGCGCCAGCAGCCAAGAAGCATCATATGGCTACACCTTC.

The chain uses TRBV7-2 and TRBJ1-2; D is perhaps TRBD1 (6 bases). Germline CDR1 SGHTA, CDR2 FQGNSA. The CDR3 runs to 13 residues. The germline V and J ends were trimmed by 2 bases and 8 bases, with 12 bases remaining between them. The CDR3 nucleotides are TGTGCCAGCAGCTTAACGGACAGAGAAGGCTACACCTTC. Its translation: CASSLTDREGYTF.

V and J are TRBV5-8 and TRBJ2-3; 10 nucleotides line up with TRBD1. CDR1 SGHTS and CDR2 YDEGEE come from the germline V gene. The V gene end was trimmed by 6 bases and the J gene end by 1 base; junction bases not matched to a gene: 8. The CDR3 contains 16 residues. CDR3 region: CASTSLGTGGTDTQYF. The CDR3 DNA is TGTGCCAGCACCTCGCTGGGGACAGGGGGCACAGATACGCAGTATTTT.

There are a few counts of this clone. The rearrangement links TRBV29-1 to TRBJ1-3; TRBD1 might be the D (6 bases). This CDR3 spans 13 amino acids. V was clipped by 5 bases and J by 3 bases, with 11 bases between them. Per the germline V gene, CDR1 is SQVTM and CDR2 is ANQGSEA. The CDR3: CSVYTGYGNTIYF. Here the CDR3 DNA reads TGCAGCGTTTATACAGGGTATGGAAACACCATATATTTT.

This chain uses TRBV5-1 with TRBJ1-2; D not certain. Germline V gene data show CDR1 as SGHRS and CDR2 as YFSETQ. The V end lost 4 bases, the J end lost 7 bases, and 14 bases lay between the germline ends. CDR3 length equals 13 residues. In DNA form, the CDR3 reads TGCGCCAGCAGCCCCGTAGGGCTGGGTGGCTACACCTTC. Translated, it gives CASSPVGLGGYTF.